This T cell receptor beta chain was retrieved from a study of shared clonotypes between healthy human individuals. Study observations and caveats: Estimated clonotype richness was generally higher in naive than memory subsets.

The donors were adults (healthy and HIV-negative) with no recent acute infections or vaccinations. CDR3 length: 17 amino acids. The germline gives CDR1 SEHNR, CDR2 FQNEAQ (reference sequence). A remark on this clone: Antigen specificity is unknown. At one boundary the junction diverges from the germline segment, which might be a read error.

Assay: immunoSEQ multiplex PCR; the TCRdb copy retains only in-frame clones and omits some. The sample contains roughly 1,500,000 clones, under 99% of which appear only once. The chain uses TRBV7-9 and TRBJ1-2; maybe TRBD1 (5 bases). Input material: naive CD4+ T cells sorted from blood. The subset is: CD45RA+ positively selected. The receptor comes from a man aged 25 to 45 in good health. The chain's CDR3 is CASNLGAGNVANYGYTF. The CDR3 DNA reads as TGTGCCAGCAACTTAGGGGCAGGGAACGTCGCTAACTATGGCTACACCTTC.